Listed below are T cell receptor beta chains from one sample, sequenced in a study of blood T cell repertoires in COVID-19. Some clones are missing from TCRdb's copy, which holds only in-frame ones; the method was immunoSEQ multiplex PCR. The sample holds around 140,000 clones, around 87% seen once. Sequencing input: peripheral blood. The origin of the receptors is a man between 65 and 85 years old with active COVID-19. Both conserved end residues are part of each CDR3. The D gene is left open where the match is weak. A clone size is listed for some rows: how often the clone was seen (once, few, many), or a class if it is expanded.

TRBV5-4	.	TRBD2	TRBJ2-1	CASSLAGLAGIEQFF	TGTGCCAGCAGCTTGGCGGGACTAGCGGGAATAGAGCAGTTCTTC
TRBV19	.	TRBD2	TRBJ2-1	CASSPPRERGTYNEQFF	TGTGCCAGTAGTCCCCCGCGGGAGCGGGGGACCTACAATGAGCAGTTCTTC
TRBV28	once	TRBD1	TRBJ2-7	CASSAGTGYEQYF	TGTGCCAGCAGTGCCGGGACAGGCTACGAGCAGTACTTC
TRBV28	.	TRBD1	TRBJ2-7	CASRDPGQGYEQYF	TGTGCCAGCAGGGATCCGGGACAGGGGTACGAGCAGTACTTC
TRBV4-3	once	.	TRBJ2-7	CASSQDGSGRKYF	TGCGCCAGCAGCCAAGATGGATCAGGGCGTAAGTACTTC
TRBV20-1	.	.	TRBJ1-1	CSASFRATEAFF	TGCAGTGCTAGTTTCAGGGCCACTGAAGCTTTCTTT
TRBV14	.	.	TRBJ1-1	CASSHAAGAGTGPNTEAFF	TGTGCCAGCAGCCACGCCGCTGGAGCGGGGACGGGTCCGAACACTGAAGCTTTCTTT
TRBV2	.	.	TRBJ2-3	CASSLQEPQYF	TGTGCCAGCAGTCTACAGGAGCCGCAGTATTTT
TRBV3-1/TRBV3-2	.	TRBD2	TRBJ2-1	CASSQDGTSGYNEQFF	TGTGCCAGCAGCCAAGATGGGACTAGCGGATACAATGAGCAGTTCTTC
TRBV28	.	TRBD2	TRBJ2-1	CASRRSGRRNEQFF	TGTGCCAGCAGACGGAGCGGGAGACGTAATGAGCAGTTCTTC
TRBV7-2	.	.	TRBJ1-2	CASSPGGRWGYGYTF	TGTGCCAGCAGCCCCGGGGGACGGTGGGGCTATGGCTACACCTTC
TRBV3-1/TRBV3-2	.	.	TRBJ2-3	CASSQEQATDTQYF	TGTGCCAGCAGCCAAGAGCAAGCCACAGATACGCAGTATTTT
TRBV3-1/TRBV3-2	.	TRBD1	TRBJ1-5	CASSQTRQGGQPQHF	TGTGCCAGCAGCCAAACTCGACAGGGCGGCCAGCCCCAGCATTTT
TRBV5-1	.	TRBD2	TRBJ2-7	CASSLTGGPYEQYF	TGCGCCAGCAGCTTGACGGGGGGACCCTACGAGCAGTACTTC
TRBV5-1	few	TRBD2	TRBJ2-7	CASSLVAGGYEQYF	TGCGCCAGCAGCTTGGTGGCGGGAGGCTACGAGCAGTACTTC
TRBV28	.	TRBD1	TRBJ1-5	CASWTGAQPQHF	TGTGCCAGCTGGACAGGGGCTCAGCCCCAGCATTTT
TRBV5-6	once	.	TRBJ1-4	CASSLSRVYEKLFF	TGTGCCAGCAGCTTATCCAGGGTTTATGAAAAACTGTTTTTT
TRBV5-1	.	.	TRBJ1-2	CASSLAAGDYGYTF	TGCGCCAGCAGCTTGGCCGCAGGGGACTATGGCTACACCTTC
TRBV12-5	.	TRBD1	TRBJ1-6	CASGLAKDRVGSPLHF	TGTGCTAGTGGTTTGGCCAAGGACAGGGTGGGCTCACCCCTCCACTTT
TRBV9	.	TRBD1	TRBJ2-7	CASSVAGQGALYEQYF	TGTGCCAGCAGCGTAGCGGGACAGGGGGCGCTTTACGAGCAGTACTTC
TRBV25-1	.	.	TRBJ1-6	CASRSPGNSPLHF	TGTGCCAGCAGAAGCCCAGGCAATTCACCCCTCCACTTT
TRBV30	.	.	TRBJ1-5	CAWSVSGHQPQHF	TGTGCCTGGAGTGTGTCAGGGCATCAGCCCCAGCATTTT
TRBV7-2	once	TRBD1	TRBJ2-5	CASSVGQGQETQYF	TGTGCCAGCAGCGTCGGACAGGGCCAAGAGACCCAGTACTTC
TRBV29-1	few	.	TRBJ2-5	CSVEDIAHKAQETQYF	TGCAGCGTTGAAGATATAGCGCACAAGGCCCAAGAGACCCAGTACTTC
TRBV7-6	.	TRBD2	TRBJ2-3	CASSTRTSGTVTDTQYF	TGTGCCAGCAGCACCCGGACTAGCGGGACGGTCACAGATACGCAGTATTTT
TRBV5-1	.	.	TRBJ1-1	CASSLGGDRVAFF	TGCGCCAGCAGCTTAGGAGGGGACCGAGTGGCTTTCTTT
TRBV5-1	.	TRBD1	TRBJ2-7	CASSLDRGSTYEQYF	TGCGCCAGCAGCTTAGACAGGGGCTCAACCTACGAGCAGTACTTC
TRBV5-1	.	.	TRBJ1-1	CASTQDTGSTEAFF	TGCGCCAGCACCCAAGATACTGGTTCGACTGAAGCTTTCTTT
TRBV10-3	once	TRBD1	TRBJ2-7	CAINPGQGRPNSSYEQYF	TGTGCCATCAATCCGGGACAGGGGCGCCCCAATAGCTCCTACGAGCAGTACTTC